This entry features one T cell receptor (beta chain) sequence. Its antigen remains undetermined. Base qualities are not recorded, but no much larger clone differs from it by a single base. The data stem from a study of high-grade serous ovarian cancer treatment subgroups (dated by TCRdb to the early 2020s). With respect to the entire study: Sequencing yielded a mean of 14,192 reads and 7,494 unique TCR beta rearrangements per sample. The roughly 30-patient cohort included roughly ten patients with no residual disease after primary surgery (R0), roughly ten excellent NACT responders, and roughly ten poor NACT responders. In total there were roughly 82 samples, since every patient provided one primary tumor sample and two metastatic tumor samples. Under a laparoscopic triage algorithm, patients with high-grade serous ovarian cancer were grouped by complete gross resection or by neoadjuvant chemotherapy response, and the study profiled the TCR beta repertoires of these patients.

CDR1 MDHEN and CDR2 SYDVKM are derived from the germline V gene. The CDR3, cysteine through phenylalanine, is 14 amino acids long. The sequence is cut down to CDR3 DNA, 42 bases in frame from base 1. Germline trimming amounts to 5 bases on V and 5 bases on J, with 6 as the count of junction bases outside the gene matches. Tumor samples were collected prior to definitive surgery or chemotherapy. Genomic DNA was extracted by the MD Anderson Biospecimen Extraction Resource, and TCR sequencing was done by the MD Anderson Cancer Genomics Laboratory. The 85 to 95 tumor samples were subjected to high-throughput TCR profiling using ImmunoSEQ. In the original analysis: The repertoire diversity metrics included richness (unique productive sequences), clonality, evenness and relatedness, and the Bhattacharyya coefficient was used to measure similarity between samples. Conclusions stayed consistent in a sensitivity analysis that left out TCRs with fewer than two reads. Imported from immuneACCESS, the table was reduced by TCRdb to in-frame sequences with V and J called. These copies leave out some clones; in studies compared against another copy, an unresolved V gene accounts for under half, and the cause of the remainder is not known. V and J calls plus clone size are reproduced from that table; the DNA served to infer D and trimming. This sample gives a few thousand clones in total; roughly four fifths of them show up just once. 5.5% to 6.5% of the sample is taken by the ten largest.

On the study overall, not on this receptor specifically: Spatial information was not captured by bulk tumor TCR sequencing, so insight into HGSC tumor complexity and diversity was limited. Repertoire similarity between tumors from the same patient ranged from about 0.095 to 0.8, while tumors from different patients showed almost no similarity. The TCR repertoire analyses centered on CDR3, leaving CDR1 and CDR2 unanalyzed. TCR clonal relatedness correlated positively with neoantigen level and, by trend, with copy number variation and mutation load from whole-genome sequencing.

The chain was built from TRBV28 and TRBJ1-5; TRBD1 lines up with 7 middle nucleotides. This TCR derives from a human donor with high-grade serous ovarian cancer. Sequenced material: tumor tissue. The encoded CDR3 is CASSVQGSHQPQHF. The sequenced DNA: TGTGCCAGCAGTGTACAGGGGAGCCATCAGCCCCAGCATTTT.